This T cell receptor (beta chain) derives from a study of cytomegalovirus exposure and HLA in healthy donors. Findings and caveats of the study: Some TCR beta chains (164 of them) were listed as cytomegalovirus-associated. Immune exposure was documented only through CMV serostatus. Trimming of TCR beta V- and J-genes showed a link, identified in a later analysis, to a missense DCLRE1C variant. Most CMV-associated TCR beta chains appeared HLA-restricted in a later analysis.

In germline, CDR1 is SGDLS, CDR2 YYNGEE. The CDR3 sequence is 13 residues long. V was shortened by 4 bases and J by 6 bases, with 11 bases between the two germline ends. Comment on this clone: What it binds is not known.

PCR employed 60 Vbeta and 13 Jbeta primers. Assay: immunoSEQ multiplex PCR; the TCRdb copy retains only in-frame clones and omits some. The sample contains around 150,000 clones, 70% to 90% of which appear only once. The V call is TRBV9, the J call TRBJ1-5, with D possibly matching TRBD1 (6 bases). Sequenced material: PBMCs. The receptor's source is a young man in good health and CMV-seropositive. DNA of the CDR3: TGTGCCAGCAGCCGAGGGGGGGTTCAGCCCCAGCATTTT. Translated: CASSRGGVQPQHF. Drawing the rest from reference TRBV9 and TRBJ1-5, the complete variable domain is DSGVTQTPKHLITATGQRVTLRCSPRSGDLSVYWYQQSLDQGLQFLIQYYNGEERAKGNILERFSAQQFPDLHSELNLSSLELGDSALYFCASSRGGVQPQHFGDGTRLSIL.